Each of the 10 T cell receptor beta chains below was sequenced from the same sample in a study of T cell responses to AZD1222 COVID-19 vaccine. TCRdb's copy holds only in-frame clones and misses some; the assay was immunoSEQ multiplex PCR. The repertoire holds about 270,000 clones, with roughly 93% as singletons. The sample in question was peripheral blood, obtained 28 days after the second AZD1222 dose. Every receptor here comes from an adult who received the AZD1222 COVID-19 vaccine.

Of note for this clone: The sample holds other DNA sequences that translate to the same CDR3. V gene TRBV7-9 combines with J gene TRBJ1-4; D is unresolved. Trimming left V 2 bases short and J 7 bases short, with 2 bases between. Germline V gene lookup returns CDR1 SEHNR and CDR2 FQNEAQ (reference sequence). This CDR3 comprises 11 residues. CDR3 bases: TGTGCCAGCAGCTTAAGTGAAAAACTGTTTTTT. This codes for CASSLSEKLFF.

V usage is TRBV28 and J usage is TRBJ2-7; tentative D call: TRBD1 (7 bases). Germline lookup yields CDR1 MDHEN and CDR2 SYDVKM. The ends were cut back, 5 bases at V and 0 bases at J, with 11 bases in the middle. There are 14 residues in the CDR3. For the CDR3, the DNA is TGTGCCAGCAGTGGGGGGACAGTCTCCTACGAGCAGTACTTC. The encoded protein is CASSGGTVSYEQYF.

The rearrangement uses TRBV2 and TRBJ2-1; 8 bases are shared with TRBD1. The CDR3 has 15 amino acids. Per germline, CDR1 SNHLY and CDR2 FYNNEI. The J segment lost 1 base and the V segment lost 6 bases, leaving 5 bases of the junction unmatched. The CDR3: CASSGQGGSYNEQFF. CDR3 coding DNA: TGTGCCAGCAGCGGACAGGGTGGGTCCTACAATGAGCAGTTCTTC.

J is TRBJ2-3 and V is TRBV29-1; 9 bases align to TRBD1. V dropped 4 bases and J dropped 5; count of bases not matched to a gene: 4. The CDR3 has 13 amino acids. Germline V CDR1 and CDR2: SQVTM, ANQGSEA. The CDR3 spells CSVGTGVGDTQYF. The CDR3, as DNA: TGCAGCGTTGGGACAGGGGTCGGAGATACGCAGTATTTT.

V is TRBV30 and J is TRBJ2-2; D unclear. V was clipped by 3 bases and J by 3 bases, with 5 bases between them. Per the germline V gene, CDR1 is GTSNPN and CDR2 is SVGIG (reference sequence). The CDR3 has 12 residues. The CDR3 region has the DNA TGTGCCTGGAGGTCAGACACCGGGGAGCTGTTTTTT. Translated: CAWRSDTGELFF.

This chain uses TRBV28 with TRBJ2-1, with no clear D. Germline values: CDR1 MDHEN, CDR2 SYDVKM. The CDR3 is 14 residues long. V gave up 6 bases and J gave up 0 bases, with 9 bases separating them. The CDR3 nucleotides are TGTGCCAGCAGACCATTGAGCTCCTACAATGAGCAGTTCTTC. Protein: CASRPLSSYNEQFF.

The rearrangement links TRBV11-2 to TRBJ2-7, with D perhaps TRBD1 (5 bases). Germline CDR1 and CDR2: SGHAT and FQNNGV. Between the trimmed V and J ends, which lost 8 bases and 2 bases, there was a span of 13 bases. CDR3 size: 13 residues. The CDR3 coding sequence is TGTGCCAGCTCCGCAGGGTTTCCCTACGAGCAGTACTTC. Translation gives CASSAGFPYEQYF.

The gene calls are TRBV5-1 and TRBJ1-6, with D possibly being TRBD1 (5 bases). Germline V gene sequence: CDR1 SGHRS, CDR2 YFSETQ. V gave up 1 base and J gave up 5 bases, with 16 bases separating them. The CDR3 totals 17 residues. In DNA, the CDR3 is TGCGCCAGCAGCTTGACCCGGATGGCAGGGAATAATTCACCCCTCCACTTT. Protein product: CASSLTRMAGNNSPLHF.

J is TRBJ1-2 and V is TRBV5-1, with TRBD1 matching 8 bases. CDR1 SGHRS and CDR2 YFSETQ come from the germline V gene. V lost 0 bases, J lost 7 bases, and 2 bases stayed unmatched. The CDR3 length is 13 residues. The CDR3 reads CASSLEGQGGYTF. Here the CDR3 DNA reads TGCGCCAGCAGCTTGGAAGGACAGGGTGGCTACACCTTC.

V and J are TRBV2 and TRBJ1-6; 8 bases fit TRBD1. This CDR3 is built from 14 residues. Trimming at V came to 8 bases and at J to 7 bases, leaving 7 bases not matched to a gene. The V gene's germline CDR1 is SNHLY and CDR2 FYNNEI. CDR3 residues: CASYRDRGNSPLHF. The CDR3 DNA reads TGTGCCAGCTACCGAGACAGGGGAAATTCACCCCTCCACTTT.